A selection of T cell receptor beta chains follows, all from one sample in a study of cytomegalovirus exposure and HLA in healthy donors. Repertoires were generated with immunoSEQ multiplex PCR, while TCRdb's copy carries only in-frame clones and drops some. The sample yields tens of thousands of clones, about 78% seen once. The sequencing sample was made of PBMCs. The receptors here all came from a male donor in good health and CMV-seropositive. Both conserved end residues are part of each CDR3. Each record gives: CDR3 length, J gene, V gene, clone size, D gene, CDR3 DNA, CDR3 protein. The D gene is left open where the match is weak. Size is omitted from some rows. Given values are once, few, many or a class for expanded clones.

13,TRBJ2-5,TRBV18,.,.,TGTGCCAGCTCACCACAGGAGAAAGAGACCCAGTACTTC,CASSPQEKETQYF
11,TRBJ1-1,TRBV11-2,.,TRBD1,TGTGCCAGCAGCCAGGGGGGTAAAGCTTTCTTT,CASSQGGKAFF
13,TRBJ2-5,TRBV6-6,.,.,TGTGCCAGCAGTGCCGGGTCCACGGGGACCCAGTACTTC,CASSAGSTGTQYF
15,TRBJ2-3,TRBV7-2,.,.,TGTGCCAGCACCTCTCTAGGACTACGCACAGATACGCAGTATTTT,CASTSLGLRTDTQYF
16,TRBJ2-7,TRBV4-2,.,TRBD2,TGTGCCAGCAGCCAAGGCAAAGCGGGGCAACCCTACGAGCAGTACTTC,CASSQGKAGQPYEQYF
14,TRBJ2-7,TRBV5-1,.,.,TGCGCCAGCAGCTTGGCAGGGATATCCTACGAGCAGTACTTC,CASSLAGISYEQYF
13,TRBJ2-2,TRBV9,.,.,TGTGCCAGCAGCGTCAGCGGAACCGGGGAGCTGTTTTTT,CASSVSGTGELFF
15,TRBJ2-7,TRBV9,.,TRBD2,TGTGCCAGCAGTCCCGGGACTAGCGGCTCCTACGAGCAGTACTTC,CASSPGTSGSYEQYF
14,TRBJ2-2,TRBV6-6,.,TRBD1,TGTGCCAGCAGCGGACAGGGAAACACCGGGGAGCTGTTTTTT,CASSGQGNTGELFF
17,TRBJ2-7,TRBV15,.,TRBD2,TGTGCCACCAGCATGAATCCCCCAGATAGCGGGAGGTACGAGCAGTACTTC,CATSMNPPDSGRYEQYF
14,TRBJ2-7,TRBV7-9,.,TRBD2,TGTGCCAGCAGCACGGGAGGGCCCGTAGAAGAGCAGTACTTC,CASSTGGPVEEQYF
15,TRBJ2-1,TRBV11-2,.,.,TGTGCCAGCAGCTTAGACTGGAGACTTTACAATGAGCAGTTCTTC,CASSLDWRLYNEQFF
12,TRBJ2-2,TRBV29-1,.,.,TGCAGCGTTGTCGCGAACACCGGGGAGCTGTTTTTT,CSVVANTGELFF
15,TRBJ1-5,TRBV19,few,.,TGTGCCAGTAGTATATTGAACCAGGGGAATCAGCCCCAGCATTTT,CASSILNQGNQPQHF
15,TRBJ2-3,TRBV4-1,.,.,TGCGCCAGCAGCCAAGAACGGGTTAGCACAGATACGCAGTATTTT,CASSQERVSTDTQYF